This entry features one T cell receptor beta chain sequence. Antigen unknown. Assay used: immunoSEQ multiplex PCR; TCRdb lists only in-frame clones, some missing. The table lists more than 60,000 clones, roughly 90% of them singletons. No patient escaped relapse after autologous stem cell transplantation, and brentuximab vedotin exposure varied. This entry belongs to a study of PD-1 blockade in classical Hodgkin lymphoma. The V gene end was trimmed by 0 bases and the J gene end by 1 base; junction bases not matched to a gene: 5. Germline V gene sequence: CDR1 SGHRS, CDR2 YFSETQ. There are 16 residues in the CDR3. Study observations and caveats: After ASCT, patients who started nivolumab under 1 year later were excluded. Patients with a complete response exhibited baseline diversity comparable to newly diagnosed patients.

The source of this sequence is a human donor with classical Hodgkin lymphoma. This chain uses TRBV5-1 with TRBJ2-5, with 8 bases that match TRBD2. The sequencing here drew on peripheral blood mononuclear cells (PBMCs), taken at baseline. The CDR3 region is CASSLVWREVQETQYF. CDR3 bases: TGCGCCAGCAGCTTGGTTTGGCGGGAGGTCCAAGAGACCCAGTACTTC.